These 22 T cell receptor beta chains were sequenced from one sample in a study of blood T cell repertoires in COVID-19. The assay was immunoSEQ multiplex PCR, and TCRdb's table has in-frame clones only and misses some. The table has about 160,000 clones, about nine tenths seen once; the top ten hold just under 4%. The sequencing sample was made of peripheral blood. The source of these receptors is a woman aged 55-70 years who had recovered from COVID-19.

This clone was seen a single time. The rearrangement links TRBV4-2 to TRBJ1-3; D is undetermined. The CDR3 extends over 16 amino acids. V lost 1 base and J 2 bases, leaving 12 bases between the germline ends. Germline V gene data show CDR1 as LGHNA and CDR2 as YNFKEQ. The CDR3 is CASSQGAERAGNTIYF. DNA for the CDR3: TGTGCCAGCAGCCAAGGGGCAGAGAGGGCTGGAAACACCATATATTTT.

The CDR3 spells CASSPAGGFSSSYTF. The CDR3 nucleotides are TGTGCCAGCAGCCCCGCCGGGGGATTTTCATCCAGCTACACCTTC. The genes are TRBV28 and TRBJ1-2; TRBD1 might be the D (5 bases). The germline V and J ends were trimmed by 6 bases and 9 bases, with 23 bases remaining between them. The CDR3 has 15 residues. Germline-derived CDR1 and CDR2 are MDHEN and SYDVKM.

CDR3 loop: CASSLDPGNYNEQFF. The CDR3 coding sequence is TGCGCCAGCAGCTTGGACCCGGGAAACTACAATGAGCAGTTCTTC. This chain links TRBV5-1 with TRBJ2-1; TRBD2 might be the D (5 bases). CDR3 length equals 15 residues. CDR1 is SGHRS, CDR2 YFSETQ, per germline. V was clipped by 0 bases and J by 3 bases, with 10 bases between them.

CDR3 protein: CASSSLRGIPPYEQYF. CDR3 coding DNA: TGTGCCAGCAGTTCCCTAAGGGGGATACCGCCCTACGAGCAGTACTTC. The chain has TRBV27 and TRBJ2-7; possibly TRBD1 for D (6 bases). Germline V gene lookup returns CDR1 MNHEY and CDR2 SMNVEV (reference sequence). V was pared by 4 bases and J by 2 bases, with 18 bases between. This CDR3 is built from 16 residues.

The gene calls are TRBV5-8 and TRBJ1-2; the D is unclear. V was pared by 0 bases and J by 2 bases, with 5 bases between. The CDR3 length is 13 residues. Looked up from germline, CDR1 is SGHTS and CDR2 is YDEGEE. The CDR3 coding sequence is TGTGCCAGCAGCTTGGGTGAGAACTATGGCTACACCTTC. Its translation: CASSLGENYGYTF.

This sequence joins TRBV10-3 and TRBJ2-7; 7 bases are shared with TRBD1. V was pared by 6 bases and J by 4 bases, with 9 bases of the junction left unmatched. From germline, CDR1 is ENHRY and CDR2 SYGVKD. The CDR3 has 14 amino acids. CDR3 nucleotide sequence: TGTGCCATCAGCGATTCCGGGACAGCTTACGAGCAGTACTTC. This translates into CAISDSGTAYEQYF.

The DNA of the CDR3 is TGCGCCAGCAGCTTGAGCGATGAAGAGACCCAGTACTTC. Translated: CASSLSDEETQYF. The chain joins TRBV5-1 to TRBJ2-5; D remains ambiguous. The CDR3 covers 13 residues. Looked up from germline, CDR1 is SGHRS and CDR2 is YFSETQ. The ends were cut back, 1 base at V and 3 bases at J, with 7 bases in the middle. Complete variable domain (other parts from reference TRBV5-1 and TRBJ2-5): KAGVTQTPRYLIKTRGQQVTLSCSPISGHRSVSWYQQTPGQGLQFLFEYFSETQRNKGNFPGRFSGRQFSNSRSEMNVSTLELGDSALYLCASSLSDEETQYFGPGTRLLVL.

CDR3 in DNA: TGTGCCAGCAGCCAGCGGGGAGTTGTGGGGACCCAGTACTTC. Its protein is CASSQRGVVGTQYF. The V gene is TRBV14, the J gene TRBJ2-5; the D gene is possibly TRBD2 (6 bases). This CDR3 is built from 14 residues. CDR1 is SGHDN, CDR2 FVKESK, per germline. V was trimmed by 3 bases and J by 7 bases, leaving 15 bases between them.

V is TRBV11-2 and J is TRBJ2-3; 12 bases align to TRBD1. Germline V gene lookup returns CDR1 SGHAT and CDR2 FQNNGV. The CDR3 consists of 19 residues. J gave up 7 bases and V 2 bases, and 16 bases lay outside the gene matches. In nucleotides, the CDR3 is TGTGCCAGCAGCTTAAGCCCAGTTTCTTCGGGACAGGGGGCGAATACGCAGTATTTT. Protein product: CASSLSPVSSGQGANTQYF.

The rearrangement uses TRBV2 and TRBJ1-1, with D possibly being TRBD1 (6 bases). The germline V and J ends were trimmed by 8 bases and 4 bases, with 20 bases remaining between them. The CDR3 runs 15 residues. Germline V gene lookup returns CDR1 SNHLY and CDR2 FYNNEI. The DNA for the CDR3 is TGTGCCAGCTCAGAAACCAGGGGAAGGGGCACTGAAGCTTTCTTT. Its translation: CASSETRGRGTEAFF. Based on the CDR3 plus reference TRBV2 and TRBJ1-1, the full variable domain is EPEVTQTPSHQVTQMGQEVILRCVPISNHLYFYWYRQILGQKVEFLVSFYNNEISEKSEIFDDQFSVERPDGSNFTLKIRSTKLEDSAMYFCASSETRGRGTEAFFGQGTRLTVV.

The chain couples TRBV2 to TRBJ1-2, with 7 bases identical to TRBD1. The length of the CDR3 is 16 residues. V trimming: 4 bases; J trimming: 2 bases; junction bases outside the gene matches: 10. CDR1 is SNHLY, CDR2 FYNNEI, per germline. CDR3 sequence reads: CASSALRDSSNYGYTF. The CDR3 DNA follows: TGTGCCAGCAGTGCCCTCCGGGACAGTTCCAACTATGGCTACACCTTC.

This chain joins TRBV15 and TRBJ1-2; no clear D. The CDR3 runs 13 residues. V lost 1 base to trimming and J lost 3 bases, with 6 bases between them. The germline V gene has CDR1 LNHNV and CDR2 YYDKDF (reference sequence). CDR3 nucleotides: TGTGCCACCAGCAGAGTGGCCGACTATGGCTACACCTTC. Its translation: CATSRVADYGYTF.

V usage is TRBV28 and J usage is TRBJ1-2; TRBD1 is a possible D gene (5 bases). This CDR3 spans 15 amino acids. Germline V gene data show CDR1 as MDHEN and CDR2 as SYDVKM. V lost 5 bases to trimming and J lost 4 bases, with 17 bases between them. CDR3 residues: CASSGSGGESYGYTF. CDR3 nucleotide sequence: TGTGCCAGCAGTGGCAGTGGAGGGGAATCCTATGGCTACACCTTC.

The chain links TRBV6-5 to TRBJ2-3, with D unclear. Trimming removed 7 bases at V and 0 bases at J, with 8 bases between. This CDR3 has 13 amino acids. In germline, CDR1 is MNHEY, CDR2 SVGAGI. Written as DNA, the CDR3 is TGTGCCAGCACCGGAGCTAGCACAGATACGCAGTATTTT. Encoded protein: CASTGASTDTQYF.

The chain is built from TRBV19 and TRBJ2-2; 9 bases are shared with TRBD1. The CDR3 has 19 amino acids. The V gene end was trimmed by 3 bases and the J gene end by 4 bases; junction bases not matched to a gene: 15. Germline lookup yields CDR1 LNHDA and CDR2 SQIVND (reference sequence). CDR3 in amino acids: CASSIAYYMTGGSTGELFF. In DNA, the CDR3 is TGTGCCAGTAGTATCGCGTACTACATGACAGGGGGGAGCACCGGGGAGCTGTTTTTT.

CDR3 amino acids: CASSFRQGRAFF. CDR3 nucleotide sequence: TGTGCCAGCAGCTTCCGACAGGGCCGGGCTTTCTTT. V is TRBV3-1 (or the pseudogene TRBV3-2) and J is TRBJ1-1; 7 bases are shared with TRBD1. The germline V gene has CDR1 LGHDT and CDR2 YNNKEL (reference sequence). V shed 5 bases, J shed 11 bases, and the junction held 8 bases outside the gene matches. This CDR3 has 12 residues.

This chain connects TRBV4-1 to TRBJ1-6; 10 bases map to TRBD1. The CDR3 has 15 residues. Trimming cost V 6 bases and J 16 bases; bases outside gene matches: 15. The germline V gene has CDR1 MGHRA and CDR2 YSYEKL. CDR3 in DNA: TGCGCCAGCAGTCAACCGGGACAGGGGAGGTTTGATCTCCACTTT. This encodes CASSQPGQGRFDLHF.

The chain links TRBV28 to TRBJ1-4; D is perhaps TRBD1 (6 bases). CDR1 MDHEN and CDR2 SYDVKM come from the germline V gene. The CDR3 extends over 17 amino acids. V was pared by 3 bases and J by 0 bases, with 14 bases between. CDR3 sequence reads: CASSFVGGWATNEKLFF. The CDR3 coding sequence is TGTGCCAGCAGTTTTGTTGGGGGCTGGGCAACTAATGAAAAACTGTTTTTT.

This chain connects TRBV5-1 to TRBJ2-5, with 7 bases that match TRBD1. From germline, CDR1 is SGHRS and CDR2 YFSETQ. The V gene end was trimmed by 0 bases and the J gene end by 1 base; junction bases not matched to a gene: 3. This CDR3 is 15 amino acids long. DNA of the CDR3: TGCGCCAGCAGCTTGGGGACAGGTTCCCAAGAGACCCAGTACTTC. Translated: CASSLGTGSQETQYF.

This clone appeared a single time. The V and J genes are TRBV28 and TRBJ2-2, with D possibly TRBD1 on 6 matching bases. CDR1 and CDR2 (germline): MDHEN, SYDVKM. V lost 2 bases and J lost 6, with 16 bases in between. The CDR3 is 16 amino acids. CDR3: CASSLTSGVFPGELFF. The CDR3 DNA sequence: TGTGCCAGCAGTTTAACATCAGGGGTTTTCCCCGGGGAGCTGTTTTTT.

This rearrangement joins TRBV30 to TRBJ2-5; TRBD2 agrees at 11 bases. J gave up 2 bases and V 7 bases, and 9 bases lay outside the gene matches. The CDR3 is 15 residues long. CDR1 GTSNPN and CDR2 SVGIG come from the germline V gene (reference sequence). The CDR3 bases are TGTGCCTCAAATCCGGGGACTAGCGGACAAGAGACCCAGTACTTC. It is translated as CASNPGTSGQETQYF. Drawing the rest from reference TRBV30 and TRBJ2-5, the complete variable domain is SQTIHQWPATLVQPVGSPLSLECTVEGTSNPNLYWYRQAAGRGLQLLFYSVGIGQISSEVPQNLSASRPQDRQFILSSKKLLLSDSGFYLCASNPGTSGQETQYFGPGTRLLVL.

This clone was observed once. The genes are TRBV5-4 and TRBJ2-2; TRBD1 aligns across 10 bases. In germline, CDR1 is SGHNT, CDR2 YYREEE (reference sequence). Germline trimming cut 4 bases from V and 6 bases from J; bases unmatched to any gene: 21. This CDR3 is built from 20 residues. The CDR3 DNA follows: TGTGCCAGCAGCCCGGGGGGTACCGGGACAGGGGCCCTAAGGGCCGGGGAGCTGTTTTTT. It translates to CASSPGGTGTGALRAGELFF.